A single sample gave rise to the 24 T cell receptor beta chains below, sequenced in a study of T-cell reconstitution after alpha-beta-depleted transplantation in children. Unique molecular identifiers featured in how the TCRbeta library was prepared. MiXCR, run by TCRdb on the PCR reads, gives a single entry per CDR3 protein. The sample lists approximately 44,000 distinct CDR3 sequences; less than 6% were seen once. The sequenced sample was PBMCs, mostly from graft donor cells, obtained 60 days after TCRalphabeta/CD19-depleted stem cell transplant. These receptor sequences come from a female patient younger than 10 who had a stem cell transplant for aplastic anemia, so the T cells may come from the graft donor.

This rearrangement joins TRBV5-1 to TRBJ1-2; 9 positions match TRBD1. CDR3 length: 16 amino acids. With 4 bases clipped from V and 0 bases from J, the junction kept 7 bases outside the gene matches. Looked up from germline, CDR1 is SGHRS and CDR2 is YFSETQ. The CDR3 nucleotides read TGCGCCAGCAGCCGCCCGGGACAGGGCTCTAACTATGGCTACACCTTC. This translates into CASSRPGQGSNYGYTF.

The table lists this clonotype with many counts. J is TRBJ1-2 and V is TRBV20-1, with a possible D match to TRBD1 (6 bases). The ends were cut back, 2 bases at V and 2 bases at J, with 6 bases in the middle. This CDR3 spans 12 amino acids. Per the germline V gene, CDR1 is DFQATT and CDR2 is SNEGSKA (reference sequence). The CDR3 DNA is TGCAGTGCTAGACAGGGGAACTATGGCTACACCTTC. This gives the protein CSARQGNYGYTF.

This clonotype was detected only a few times. The V and J genes are TRBV11-2 and TRBJ2-7; 9 positions match TRBD2. The CDR3 runs 15 residues. Per the germline V gene, CDR1 is SGHAT and CDR2 is FQNNGV. Trimming cost V 5 bases and J 4 bases; bases outside gene matches: 9. The CDR3 is CASSPYSGSMYEQYF. CDR3 nucleotide sequence: TGTGCCAGCAGCCCGTATAGCGGGAGTATGTACGAGCAGTACTTC.

The table lists this clonotype with many counts. This sequence joins TRBV20-1 and TRBJ2-1; D gene ambiguous. CDR3 length equals 10 residues. V gave up 5 bases and J gave up 7 bases, with 6 bases separating them. Germline-derived CDR1 and CDR2 are DFQATT and SNEGSKA (reference sequence). The CDR3 loop reads CSAGRNEQFF. DNA of the CDR3: TGCAGTGCTGGGCGGAATGAGCAGTTCTTC.

This clonotype was seen ten or more times. The DNA for the CDR3 is TGTGCCAGCAGCAAACCGGGACAGGGGAATTCACCCCTCCACTTT. Its protein product is CASSKPGQGNSPLHF. This chain connects TRBV12-3 or TRBV12-4 to TRBJ1-6; TRBD1 agrees at 10 bases. The CDR3 consists of 15 residues. J lost 7 bases, V lost 6 bases, and 6 bases had no gene match.

This clonotype was counted at least ten times. The J gene is TRBJ2-3, the V gene TRBV18; D is undetermined. Germline CDR1 KGHSH, CDR2 LQKENI. Between the trimmed V and J ends, which lost 1 base and 2 bases, there was a span of 16 bases. The CDR3 has 17 residues. The CDR3 here is CASSPLLGSKITDTQYF. Here the CDR3 DNA reads TGTGCCAGCTCACCACTTCTCGGCAGCAAAATCACAGATACGCAGTATTTT. Full variable domain (outside the CDR3, taken from reference TRBV18 and TRBJ2-3): NAGVMQNPRHLVRRRGQEARLRCSPMKGHSHVYWYRQLPEEGLKFMVYLQKENIIDESGMPKERFSAEFPKEGPSILRIQQVVRGDSAAYFCASSPLLGSKITDTQYFGPGTRLTVL.

At least ten counts were recorded for this clonotype. The chain recombines TRBV27 with TRBJ1-1; 9 nucleotides align to TRBD1. J gave up 6 bases and V 4 bases, and 6 bases lay outside the gene matches. CDR3 length equals 14 residues. The germline V gene encodes CDR1 MNHEY and CDR2 SMNVEV (reference sequence). CDR3 protein: CASSWGQGRAEAFF. The CDR3 DNA reads TGTGCCAGCAGTTGGGGACAGGGAAGGGCTGAAGCTTTCTTT.

The V call is TRBV7-2, the J call TRBJ2-5; 12 nucleotides match TRBD2. Germline V CDR1 and CDR2: SGHTA, FQGNSA. Trimming at V came to 5 bases and at J to 5 bases, leaving 9 bases not matched to a gene. This CDR3 comprises 16 residues. The CDR3 nucleotides are TGTGCCAGCAGCGCGACCCTAGCGGGGGGGCCTGAGACCCAGTACTTC. Translating it yields CASSATLAGGPETQYF.

This clonotype was detected ten times or more. The J gene is TRBJ2-5, the V gene TRBV5-1; D is possibly TRBD1 (6 bases). The CDR3 contains 15 residues. Germline assignment: CDR1 SGHRS and CDR2 YFSETQ. Trimming pared 1 base from V and 4 bases from J, leaving 14 bases between. The CDR3 protein is CASSLFARGGETQYF. The CDR3 nucleotides are TGCGCCAGCAGCTTGTTCGCCAGGGGTGGAGAGACCCAGTACTTC.

The chain carries TRBV10-3 and TRBJ2-3, with 10 bases identical to TRBD1. The CDR3 length is 15 residues. Germline values: CDR1 ENHRY, CDR2 SYGVKD. Trimming took 8 bases from V and 4 from J; bases not matched to a gene: 9. The CDR3 loop reads CAIGGGQGVADTQYF. The DNA for the CDR3 is TGTGCCATCGGCGGCGGACAGGGGGTTGCAGATACGCAGTATTTT.

A few counts support this clonotype. This chain joins TRBV24-1 and TRBJ2-1, with 8 bases that match TRBD2. CDR3 length equals 13 residues. Trimming cost V 7 bases and J 3 bases; bases outside gene matches: 1. In germline, CDR1 is KGHDR, CDR2 SFDVKD. The chain's CDR3 is CATRGLVYNEQFF. CDR3 coding DNA: TGTGCCACCAGGGGACTAGTCTACAATGAGCAGTTCTTC.

This clonotype has a count of ten or more. The chain links TRBV29-1 to TRBJ1-1, with 7 positions matching TRBD1. Germline CDR1 SQVTM, CDR2 ANQGSEA. Trimming cost V 7 bases and J 4 bases; bases outside gene matches: 18. This CDR3 has 16 amino acids. This CDR3 reads CSAHRGTQGSGTEAFF. For the CDR3, the DNA is TGCAGCGCTCACAGGGGTACCCAGGGAAGTGGCACTGAAGCTTTCTTT.

This clonotype was counted at least ten times. J is TRBJ2-7 and V is TRBV12-3 or TRBV12-4, with D hard to call. The CDR3 is 14 amino acids. The ends were cut back, 3 bases at V and 4 bases at J, with 13 bases in the middle. The CDR3 here is CASSFSDLLYEQYF. The DNA for the CDR3 is TGTGCCAGCAGTTTTTCCGACCTTCTATACGAGCAGTACTTC.

This clonotype was seen a few times. This chain uses TRBV11-2 with TRBJ2-7; D is perhaps TRBD2 (5 bases). The CDR3 consists of 14 residues. Germline CDR1 SGHAT, CDR2 FQNNGV. V shed 1 base and J shed 0 bases, with 7 bases lying between them. CDR3 residues: CASSLGGFSYEQYF. Written as DNA, the CDR3 is TGTGCCAGCAGCTTAGGCGGGTTCTCCTACGAGCAGTACTTC.

The chain recombines TRBV6-2 or TRBV6-3 with TRBJ2-6, with 12 nucleotides matching TRBD1. The V gene end was trimmed by 7 bases and the J gene end by 12 bases; junction bases not matched to a gene: 19. The germline V gene has CDR1 MNHEY and CDR2 SVGEGT. The CDR3 is 18 residues long. This CDR3 reads CASTSGTGGLPGLGVLTF. The CDR3 DNA sequence: TGTGCCAGCACTTCCGGGACAGGGGGCCTCCCGGGGTTGGGCGTCCTGACTTTC.

This clonotype was recorded at least ten times. The chain joins TRBV4-2 to TRBJ2-3; 8 bases align to TRBD2. This CDR3 contains 17 residues. CDR1 is LGHNA, CDR2 YNFKEQ, per germline. J lost 1 base, V lost 0 bases, and 6 bases had no gene match. CDR3 in DNA: TGTGCCAGCAGCCAAGATGATCGGCGGGGGGGCACAGATACGCAGTATTTT. Translating it yields CASSQDDRRGGTDTQYF.

This clonotype was recorded a few times. The chain combines TRBV3-1 with TRBJ2-2, with D unresolved. The CDR3 has 12 residues. Germline CDR1 LGHDT, CDR2 YNNKEL (reference sequence). The V gene lost 0 bases and the J gene lost 5 bases, with 1 base spanning the gap. The chain's CDR3 is CASSQETGELFF. The CDR3 coding sequence is TGTGCCAGCAGCCAAGAAACCGGGGAGCTGTTTTTT.

The CDR3 DNA sequence: TGTGCCAGCAGGTATGGGCCCCAACCGGGGGGAGAGACCCAGTACTTC. As protein: CASRYGPQPGGETQYF. The chain is built from TRBV28 and TRBJ2-5; TRBD2 agrees at 7 bases. Germline V CDR1 and CDR2: MDHEN, SYDVKM. With V trimmed by 6 bases and J by 4 bases, 14 bases remained unmatched. The CDR3 loop spans 16 amino acids. Based on the CDR3 plus reference TRBV28 and TRBJ2-5, the full variable domain is DVKVTQSSRYLVKRTGEKVFLECVQDMDHENMFWYRQDPGLGLRLIYFSYDVKMKEKGDIPEGYSVSREKKERFSLILESASTNQTSMYLCASRYGPQPGGETQYFGPGTRLLVL.

V gene TRBV13 combines with J gene TRBJ2-2; tentative D call: TRBD2 (6 bases). Trimming left V 5 bases short and J 0 bases short, with 19 bases between. CDR1 is PRHDT and CDR2 is FYEKMQ in the germline V gene (reference sequence). The CDR3 length is 18 residues. The CDR3 here is CASSHTSRGMPNTGELFF. CDR3 DNA sequence: TGTGCCAGCAGCCACACCTCACGGGGGATGCCGAACACCGGGGAGCTGTTTTTT. Drawing the rest from reference TRBV13 and TRBJ2-2, the complete variable domain is AAGVIQSPRHLIKEKRETATLKCYPIPRHDTVYWYQQGPGQDPQFLISFYEKMQSDKGSIPDRFSAQQFSDYHSELNMSSLELGDSALYFCASSHTSRGMPNTGELFFGEGSRLTVL.

This clonotype was detected many times. V and J are TRBV5-1 and TRBJ2-7, with 14 bases lining up with TRBD2. Germline CDR1 is SGHRS and CDR2 is YFSETQ. V shed 0 bases and J 4 bases; nucleotides not matched to a gene: 9. The CDR3 has 18 amino acids. As DNA, the CDR3 is TGCGCCAGCAGCTTGGGACTAGCGGGAGGGCCAAGTCGGTACGAGCAGTACTTC. Translation: CASSLGLAGGPSRYEQYF.

This clonotype occurred many times. The gene calls are TRBV7-9 and TRBJ1-6; possible D gene TRBD1, 5 bases. This CDR3 is built from 15 residues. CDR1 is SEHNR, CDR2 FQNEAQ, per germline (reference sequence). The V gene lost 1 base and the J gene lost 8 bases, with 12 bases spanning the gap. The CDR3 region is CASSLGGKVDSPLHF. CDR3 bases: TGTGCCAGCAGCTTAGGGGGGAAAGTGGATTCACCCCTCCACTTT.

This clonotype was seen many times. As DNA, the CDR3 is TGTGCCAGCAGCTTAGCTGACAGGACCCCTTCCTACAATGAGCAGTTCTTC. Translating gives CASSLADRTPSYNEQFF. The gene calls are TRBV7-9 and TRBJ2-1; the D gene is possibly TRBD1 (6 bases). The CDR3 length is 17 residues. Germline V CDR1 and CDR2: SEHNR, FQNEAQ (reference sequence). Trimming took off 0 bases at V and 1 base at J, with 13 bases between the two ends.

This clonotype showed up many times. The chain has TRBV11-2 and TRBJ2-2; D remains unclear. The germline V gene encodes CDR1 SGHAT and CDR2 FQNNGV. V gave up 5 bases and J gave up 4 bases, with 17 bases separating them. The CDR3 is made up of 16 amino acids. The CDR3 DNA sequence: TGTGCCAGCAGCCTTCGGACCCACTGGGTCACCGGGGAGCTGTTTTTT. Translating it yields CASSLRTHWVTGELFF.

On this clonotype itself: This is likely a read error, given that the CDR3 carries no conserved phenylalanine or tryptophan at its end. The chain employs TRBV7-9 and TRBJ2-5; TRBD1 matches 7 bases. The CDR3 consists of 14 residues. Germline V gives CDR1 SEHNR, CDR2 FQNEAQ (reference sequence). Unmatched junction bases numbered 4, after V lost 3 bases and J lost 3 bases. Here the CDR3 DNA reads TGTGCCAGCAGCTTTACAGGGGCGAAAGAGACCCAGTACTAC. The encoded protein is CASSFTGAKETQYY.